A single sample gave rise to the 23 T cell receptor beta chains below, sequenced in a study of blood T cell repertoires in COVID-19. This table comes from immunoSEQ multiplex PCR, and its TCRdb copy is limited to in-frame clones, with some not included. The repertoire consists of roughly 200,000 clones, with 85% occurring once and the leading ten covering 15% to 20%. The specimen was PBMCs or T cells enriched from blood (not recorded which). All receptors derive from a man in his forties who had recovered from COVID-19.

This chain uses TRBV7-9 with TRBJ1-1, with D unclear. V was cut by 4 bases and J by 2 bases, with 14 bases left in between. This CDR3 has 15 residues. Germline V gene sequence: CDR1 SEHNR, CDR2 FQNEAQ (reference sequence). The CDR3 DNA is TGTGCCAGCAGCTCACGGAGAACGGTAAACACTGAAGCTTTCTTT. Translated, it gives CASSSRRTVNTEAFF.

This chain uses TRBV21-1 with TRBJ1-5; the table's D call, TRBD1, has no DNA check behind it. TRBV21-1 corresponds to a pseudogene. The CDR3 has 15 residues. The CDR3 bases are TGTGCCAGCAGCAAAGAGTCAGGGGGGAACCAGCCCCAGCATTTT. The encoded protein is CASSKESGGNQPQHF.

V usage is TRBV10-3 and J usage is TRBJ2-7; 7 nucleotides line up with TRBD1. The CDR3 has 12 amino acids. V was pared by 11 bases and J by 0 bases, with 4 bases of the junction left unmatched. Germline V gene lookup returns CDR1 ENHRY and CDR2 SYGVKD. The chain's CDR3 is CAVSGGSYEQYF. CDR3 nucleotides: TGTGCCGTCTCAGGGGGCTCCTACGAGCAGTACTTC.

This sequence joins TRBV19 and TRBJ2-7; 9 positions agree with TRBD2. There are 13 residues in the CDR3. Trimming cost V 8 bases and J 6 bases; bases outside gene matches: 8. CDR1 is LNHDA, CDR2 SQIVND, per germline (reference sequence). CDR3 amino acids: CASSMGLAFEQYF. The CDR3 DNA reads as TGTGCCAGTTCCATGGGACTAGCTTTCGAGCAGTACTTC.

The table lists this clone with a few counts. DNA for the CDR3: TGTGCCAGTAGTTCCCGACGGACTAGCTCCTCCTACGAGCAGTACTTC. Translation: CASSSRRTSSSYEQYF. V is TRBV19 and J is TRBJ2-7; 8 nucleotides match TRBD2. This CDR3 is built from 16 residues. Germline loops: CDR1 LNHDA, CDR2 SQIVND (reference sequence). V was clipped by 5 bases and J by 0 bases; unmatched bases: 9.

The chain joins TRBV10-3 to TRBJ2-2, with D maybe TRBD2 (5 bases). V lost 2 bases and J 6 bases, leaving 10 bases between the germline ends. The germline V gene has CDR1 ENHRY and CDR2 SYGVKD. The CDR3 has 14 amino acids. DNA of the CDR3: TGTGCCATCAGTGAGCAAGAGGAGGCCGGGGAGCTGTTTTTT. Encoded protein: CAISEQEEAGELFF.

This sequence joins TRBV3-1 (or the pseudogene TRBV3-2) and TRBJ1-3; D gene unclear. Trimming stripped 5 bases from V and 2 bases from J, with 13 bases between. The CDR3 sequence is 15 residues long. Germline values: CDR1 LGHDT, CDR2 YNNKEL (reference sequence). The CDR3 is CASSSTGGPGNTIYF. The CDR3 DNA is TGTGCCAGCAGCTCTACCGGCGGGCCTGGAAACACCATATATTTT.

The chain employs TRBV11-3 and TRBJ1-1; D gene uncertain. The germline V gene encodes CDR1 SGHNT and CDR2 YENEEA. The CDR3 spans 14 residues. The germline V and J ends were trimmed by 0 bases and 9 bases, with 14 bases remaining between them. CDR3 sequence: CASSLDYRVEKAFF. The CDR3 region has the DNA TGTGCCAGCAGCTTAGATTATCGGGTTGAAAAAGCTTTCTTT. Filled out from reference TRBV11-3 and TRBJ1-1, the complete variable domain reads EAGVVQSPRYKIIEKKQPVAFWCNPISGHNTLYWYLQNLGQGPELLIRYENEEAVDDSQLPKDRFSAERLKGVDSTLKIQPAELGDSAVYLCASSLDYRVEKAFFGQGTRLTVV.

V is TRBV7-9 and J is TRBJ1-2, with D unclear. Trimming took off 1 base at V and 2 bases at J, with 8 bases between the two ends. The germline gives CDR1 SEHNR, CDR2 FQNEAQ (reference sequence). CDR3 size: 14 residues. The CDR3 DNA is TGTGCCAGCAGCTTAGAGACGGGGAACTATGGCTACACCTTC. Translating gives CASSLETGNYGYTF.

The V and J genes are TRBV6-5 and TRBJ2-5; maybe TRBD1 (5 bases). This CDR3 spans 13 amino acids. Deletions cut 6 bases from V and 5 bases from J, with 13 bases between. Germline V gene lookup returns CDR1 MNHEY and CDR2 SVGAGI. CDR3 bases: TGTGCCAGCAGGCAGCCAGGGATGGAGACCCAGTACTTC. Its protein is CASRQPGMETQYF.

The table lists this clone with a few counts. This rearrangement joins TRBV15 to TRBJ2-7, with 9 bases that match TRBD2. V was pared by 4 bases and J by 7 bases, with 11 bases of the junction left unmatched. The CDR3 runs 15 residues. The germline V gene has CDR1 LNHNV and CDR2 YYDKDF (reference sequence). DNA for the CDR3: TGTGCCACCAGCACTACCCGACTAGCGGCCCAGGAGCAGTACTTC. Protein sequence: CATSTTRLAAQEQYF.

This sequence joins TRBV5-1 and TRBJ2-4; 9 bases line up with TRBD2. With V trimmed by 4 bases and J by 1 base, 9 bases remained unmatched. The CDR3 contains 17 residues. Germline V gene sequence: CDR1 SGHRS, CDR2 YFSETQ. The CDR3 nucleotides read TGCGCCAGCAGCCCGGTTCTACTAGCGGGCGCCAAAAACATTCAGTACTTC. It encodes CASSPVLLAGAKNIQYF.

This clone was recorded a few times. This chain joins TRBV5-6 and TRBJ2-7, with 7 bases that match TRBD1. CDR1 and CDR2 (germline): SGHDT, YYEEEE. The CDR3 is 13 residues long. The V and J ends lost 3 bases and 6 bases, in that order; junction bases with no gene match: 6. The DNA for the CDR3 is TGTGCCAGCAGCTCGCAGGGGGTACGCGAGCAGTACTTC. Amino acids: CASSSQGVREQYF.

The chain recombines TRBV13 with TRBJ2-7, with TRBD1 as a possible D gene (5 bases). CDR3 size: 16 residues. The V gene's germline CDR1 is PRHDT and CDR2 FYEKMQ (reference sequence). The germline V and J ends were trimmed by 5 bases and 0 bases, with 17 bases remaining between them. CDR3: CASSPKDIGGSYEQYF. In DNA, the CDR3 is TGTGCCAGCAGCCCAAAGGACATCGGCGGCTCCTACGAGCAGTACTTC.

The genes are TRBV5-6 and TRBJ1-1; a weak D match, TRBD1 (6 bases). V was clipped by 4 bases and J by 0 bases, with 13 bases between them. The germline V gene has CDR1 SGHDT and CDR2 YYEEEE. The CDR3 sequence is 15 residues long. CDR3 protein: CASSRTVWMNTEAFF. CDR3 nucleotides: TGTGCCAGCAGCCGGACAGTGTGGATGAACACTGAAGCTTTCTTT.

CDR3 DNA sequence: TGTGCCAGCAGCCTCCGGGGGGGCGCAGATACGCAGTATTTT. It encodes CASSLRGGADTQYF. The V gene is TRBV11-3, the J gene TRBJ2-3; 8 bases map to TRBD2. The CDR3 has 14 residues. Germline CDR1 SGHNT, CDR2 YENEEA. V shed 5 bases and J 4 bases; nucleotides not matched to a gene: 5.

This clone appeared a single time. The chain joins TRBV27 to TRBJ1-2, with TRBD1 identical over 10 bases. The V gene end was trimmed by 5 bases and the J gene end by 4 bases; junction bases not matched to a gene: 16. The CDR3 contains 18 residues. Germline CDR1 reads MNHEY; CDR2 reads SMNVEV (reference sequence). The CDR3 DNA reads as TGTGCCAGCAGTAGAAAAACCGGGACAGGGGCCGAGTTCTATGGCTACACCTTC. This translates into CASSRKTGTGAEFYGYTF.

This rearrangement joins TRBV18 to TRBJ2-3; D is perhaps TRBD2 (5 bases). V lost 6 bases, J lost 1 base, and 14 bases lay in between. Germline CDR1 KGHSH, CDR2 LQKENI. The CDR3 runs 15 residues. The CDR3 is CASSENGVGTDTQYF. CDR3 bases: TGTGCCAGCTCGGAAAACGGGGTTGGCACAGATACGCAGTATTTT. The full variable domain, rest sourced from reference TRBV18 and TRBJ2-3, is NAGVMQNPRHLVRRRGQEARLRCSPMKGHSHVYWYRQLPEEGLKFMVYLQKENIIDESGMPKERFSAEFPKEGPSILRIQQVVRGDSAAYFCASSENGVGTDTQYFGPGTRLTVL.

The chain recombines TRBV7-6 with TRBJ1-2, with a weak D call TRBD1 (5 bases). CDR1 and CDR2 (germline): SGHVS, FNYEAQ. The CDR3 is 15 residues long. The V gene lost 5 bases and the J gene lost 5 bases, with 18 bases spanning the gap. DNA for the CDR3: TGTGCCAGCAGCCCCGGAAGGGGCTTGGAGTATGGCTACACCTTC. Residues: CASSPGRGLEYGYTF.

The V gene is TRBV2, the J gene TRBJ1-2, with D possibly matching TRBD1 (5 bases). The germline CDR1 and CDR2 sequences are SNHLY and FYNNEI. Trimming pared 11 bases from V and 8 bases from J, leaving 27 bases between. There are 15 residues in the CDR3. DNA for the CDR3: TGTGCCTCAACCGGGACCGAGCTGGGAGGTCCGGGCTACACCTTC. Protein product: CASTGTELGGPGYTF.

This sequence joins TRBV7-9 and TRBJ2-1, with unresolved D. Trimming stripped 4 bases from V and 0 bases from J, with 16 bases between. The CDR3 loop spans 17 amino acids. Germline V gene sequence: CDR1 SEHNR, CDR2 FQNEAQ (reference sequence). CDR3: CASSSLYPTRSYNEQFF. CDR3 DNA: TGTGCCAGCAGCTCCCTTTATCCCACGCGCTCCTACAATGAGCAGTTCTTC.

The rearrangement uses TRBV5-1 and TRBJ2-2; 9 bases are a match to TRBD1. V lost 0 bases to trimming and J lost 4 bases; unmatched junction nucleotides: 4. The CDR3 is made up of 16 amino acids. Germline loops: CDR1 SGHRS, CDR2 YFSETQ. The CDR3 DNA reads TGCGCCAGCAGCTTGGCCGGGACAGGGACCACCGGGGAGCTGTTTTTT. Amino acid sequence: CASSLAGTGTTGELFF.

This chain links TRBV12-5 with TRBJ1-2; D is unresolved. Germline-derived CDR1 and CDR2 are LGHNT and FRNRAP. This CDR3 is built from 12 residues. V was clipped by 6 bases and J by 5 bases, with 10 bases between them. In DNA, the CDR3 is TGTGCTAGTGGCGCTGGGAGTTATGGCTACACCTTC. This encodes CASGAGSYGYTF.